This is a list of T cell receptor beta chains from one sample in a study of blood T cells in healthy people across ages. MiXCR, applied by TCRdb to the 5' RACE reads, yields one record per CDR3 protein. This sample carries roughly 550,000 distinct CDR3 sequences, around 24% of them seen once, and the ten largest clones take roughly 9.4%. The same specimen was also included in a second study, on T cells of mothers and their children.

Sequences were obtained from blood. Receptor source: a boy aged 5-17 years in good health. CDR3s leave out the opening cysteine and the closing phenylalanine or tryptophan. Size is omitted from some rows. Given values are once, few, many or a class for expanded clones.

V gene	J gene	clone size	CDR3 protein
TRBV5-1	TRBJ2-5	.	ASSLERWPGETQY
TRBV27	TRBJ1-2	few	ASSSEVRGLNYGYT
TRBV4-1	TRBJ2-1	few	ASSQVLAASNNEQF
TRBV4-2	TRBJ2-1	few	ASSHPTSGSVDEQF
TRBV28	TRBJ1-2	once	ASSFGAGGKYGYT
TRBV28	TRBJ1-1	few	ASSHWTGAHTEAF
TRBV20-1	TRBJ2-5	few	SAGRTGVETQY
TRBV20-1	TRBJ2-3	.	SARDRGDTQY
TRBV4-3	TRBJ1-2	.	ASSPFPPQGAGDYGYT
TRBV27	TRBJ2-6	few	ASSLSGASGANVLT
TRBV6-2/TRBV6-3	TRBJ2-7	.	ASSYPQLQGGFVYEQY
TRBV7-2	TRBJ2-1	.	ASSVTGLNEQF
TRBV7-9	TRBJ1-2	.	ASSRQFYT
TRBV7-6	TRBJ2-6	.	ASSPGLAGAGANVLT
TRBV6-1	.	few	ASSEPTGSKYEQY
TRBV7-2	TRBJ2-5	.	AIELAGGQPETQY
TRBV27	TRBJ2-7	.	ASSVLAHTYEQY
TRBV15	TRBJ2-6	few	ATSFAGPGANVLT
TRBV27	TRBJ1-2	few	ASSLSEQGSYSYGYT
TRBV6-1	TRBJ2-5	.	ASSEVGVTGGGQETQY
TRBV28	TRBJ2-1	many	ASRPGSEEGSEQF
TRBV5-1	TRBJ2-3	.	ASAIGSTDTQY
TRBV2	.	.	ASGEGFYEQY
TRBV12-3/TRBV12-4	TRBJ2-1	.	ASSPSFAYEQF
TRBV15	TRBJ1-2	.	ATSPTGGGYGYT
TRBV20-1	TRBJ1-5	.	SARIVGFRDQPQH
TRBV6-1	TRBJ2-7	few	ASPLQEDEQY
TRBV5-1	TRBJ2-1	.	ASSLVDSSYNEQF
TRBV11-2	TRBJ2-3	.	ASSLGTGGLTDTQY
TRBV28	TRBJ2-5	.	ASSLISVGTQETQY
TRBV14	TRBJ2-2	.	ASSPFTVVINTGELF
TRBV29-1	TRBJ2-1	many	SVDLLAGGYNEQF
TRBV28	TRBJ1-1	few	ASKLTQSMATEAF
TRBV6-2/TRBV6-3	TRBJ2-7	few	ASSYGRWGLAWDEQY
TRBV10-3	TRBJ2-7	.	AISQGTSGSSYEQY
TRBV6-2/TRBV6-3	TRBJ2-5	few	ASRPGGEETQY
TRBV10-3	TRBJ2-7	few	ATGRSETEDYEQY
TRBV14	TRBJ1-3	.	ASSQGTRSGNTIY
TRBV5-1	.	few	ASSLGSREQF
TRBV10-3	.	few	AISPRGGLAQF